This T cell receptor (beta chain) was observed in a study of T cell repertoires and leukemia-associated antigens (dated by TCRdb to the late 2010s). In terms of the full investigation: Each sample yielded about 5.1 to 6.6 million read pairs and roughly 3.3 to 5.0 million effective reads, about 16 million effective reads overall. What the work shows at the level of the full study, not this receptor alone: No significant differences among the four groups were observed in the numbers of Vbeta genes (roughly 60), Jbeta genes (approximately 15), VDJ rearrangements, or unique CDR3s. Direct testing of the expanded clones' antigen specificity and function was not done, and further investigation was required.

As a first step, CD3+ T cells were rested overnight at roughly 2.7 million cells/mL in RPMI 1640 lacking fetal bovine serum. MACS immunomagnetic beads were used according to the manufacturer's instructions to isolate CD3+ T cells from PBMCs. Total RNA was extracted from the cultured T cells using TRIzol reagent. 5' rapid amplification of cDNA ends (5'RACE) was used to amplify TCRbeta libraries from RNA. Before sequencing, library concentration and integrity were assessed using Qubit, an Agilent instrument, and quantitative PCR. Sequencing of qualified libraries was performed on Illumina HiSeq or MiSeq by a commercial service provider. The original methods were these. TCR sequences in each sample were identified with MiXCR version 1.8.2. For a clone to be considered qualified, a CDR3 longer than four amino acids, an in-frame nucleotide length, and the absence of a stop codon were required. A read containing the complete CDR3 structure was defined as an effective read. RT-PCR with 24 Vbeta primers, GeneScan spectratyping, and Sanger sequencing were used to validate expanded clones. The public reads were run again by TCRdb, first through fastp at Q25 and then through MiXCR, and only productive beta chains were kept. Each entry is one CDR3 protein sequence, shown with its most common DNA and genes. The V and J calls were determined by TCRdb, not by the authors. This sample lists around 12,000 distinct CDR3 sequences; under 55% were detected once. Jointly, the top ten make up around a quarter of the sample.

This clonotype was observed many times. Its antigen is currently not known. No quality values exist for individual bases; no much larger clone is one base distant. The TCR was taken from a female donor in good health. Material: CD3+ T cells sorted from blood and cultured.

The CDR3 in this case is CATGGPSSGNTIYF. DNA sequence: TGTGCCACGGGGGGGCCGAGCTCTGGAAACACCATATATTTT. The rearrangement joined TRBV10-3 to TRBJ1-3; TRBD1 is a weak D gene call, 6 bases matching. A distance of 13 bases separates the germline ends of V and J, which lose 10 bases and 0 bases respectively. The CDR3 contains 14 residues, cysteine and phenylalanine counted. Just CDR3 DNA is preserved here, 42 bases in frame from base 1. CDR1 is given as ENHRY and CDR2 as SYGVKD, both from the germline V gene.